Sequencing of this T cell receptor (beta chain) was carried out in a study of T cells in women clearing cervical HPV infection. In the study overall: HLA type stays a possible confounder, typing being limited.

Trimming stripped 1 base from V and 1 base from J, with 8 bases between. From germline, CDR1 is SGHNT and CDR2 YYREEE (reference sequence). CDR3 size: 14 residues. Study results and caveats: It is unknown whether associations predate infection; no effector/memory or HPV-specific sorting. Combining TCR richness with V gene abundances gave approximately 0.8 AUC.

Regarding this clone: Its cognate antigen is unknown. The read stops 3 residues short of the end of the CDR3; the missing end is completed from the germline J gene.

Sequencing was performed with immunoSEQ multiplex PCR; in TCRdb, only in-frame clones are kept and a portion is missing. Its table records over 20,000 clones. The rearrangement uses TRBV5-4 and TRBJ1-1; D possibly corresponds to TRBD1 (5 bases). Sequencing used blood buffy coat. This clonotype originated in a woman aged 18-70 years with a cervical HPV16 infection that either progressed to CIN3+ or cleared (not recorded which). The CDR3 reads CASSLLQGNTEAFF. CDR3 bases read: TGTGCCAGCAGCTTGCTTCAGGGGAACACTGAA. Filled out from reference TRBV5-4 and TRBJ1-1, the complete variable domain reads ETGVTQSPTHLIKTRGQQVTLRCSSQSGHNTVSWYQQALGQGPQFIFQYYREEENGRGNFPPRFSGLQFPNYSSELNVNALELDDSALYLCASSLLQGNTEAFFGQGTRLTVV.